The rows below give T cell receptor beta chains drawn from one sample of a study of cytomegalovirus exposure and HLA in healthy donors. Assay: immunoSEQ multiplex PCR; the TCRdb copy retains only in-frame clones and omits some. The profile shows about 100,000 clones, about 80% of them singletons. Sequences were obtained from PBMCs. Every receptor here comes from a man in his sixties in good health and CMV-seropositive. The CDR3 runs from the conserved cysteine through the conserved F or W.

CASSSMGRQGARETQYF TRBJ2-5 TRBV11-2
CASSDSGVGTEAFF TRBJ1-1 TRBV2
CATSRATGISNQPQHF TRBJ1-5 TRBV15
CAWSRLRGRTDTQYF TRBJ2-3 TRBV30
CASSPIEETQYF TRBJ2-5 TRBV18
CASRRLNEQFF TRBJ2-1 TRBV2
CASRQVNTEAFF TRBJ1-1 TRBV28
CASSDAAGRGGYNEQFF TRBJ2-1 TRBV25-1
CASSSPGGPSTDTQYF TRBJ2-3 TRBV5-6
CASKPMPWSGGAGELFF TRBJ2-2 TRBV27
CASSLPTSGRTDTQYF TRBJ2-3 TRBV7-8
CASSWSGTGEAYEQYF TRBJ2-7 TRBV7-2
CASSSPRGPTDTQYF TRBJ2-3 TRBV6-5
CASSQDRGGTQYF TRBJ2-5 TRBV10-2
CASSLDQGGNYGYTF TRBJ1-2 TRBV5-5
CATSTQRGQGMSPLHF TRBJ1-6 TRBV15